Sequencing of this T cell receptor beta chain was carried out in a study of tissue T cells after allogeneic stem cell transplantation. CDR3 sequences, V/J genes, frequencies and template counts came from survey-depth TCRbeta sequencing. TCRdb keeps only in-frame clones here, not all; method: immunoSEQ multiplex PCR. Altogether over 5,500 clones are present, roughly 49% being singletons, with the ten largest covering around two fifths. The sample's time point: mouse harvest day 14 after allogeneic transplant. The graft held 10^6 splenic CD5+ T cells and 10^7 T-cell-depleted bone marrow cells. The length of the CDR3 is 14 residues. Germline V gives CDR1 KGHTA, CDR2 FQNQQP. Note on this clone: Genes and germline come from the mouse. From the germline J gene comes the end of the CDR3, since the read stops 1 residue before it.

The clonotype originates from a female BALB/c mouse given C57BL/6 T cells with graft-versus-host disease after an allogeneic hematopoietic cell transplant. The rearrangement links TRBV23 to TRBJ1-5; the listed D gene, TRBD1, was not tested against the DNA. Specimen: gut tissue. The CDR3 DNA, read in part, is TGCTCCAGCAGTCGACAGGGGGGGAACCAGGCTCCGCTT. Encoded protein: CSSSRQGGNQAPL. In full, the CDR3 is CSSSRQGGNQAPLF.